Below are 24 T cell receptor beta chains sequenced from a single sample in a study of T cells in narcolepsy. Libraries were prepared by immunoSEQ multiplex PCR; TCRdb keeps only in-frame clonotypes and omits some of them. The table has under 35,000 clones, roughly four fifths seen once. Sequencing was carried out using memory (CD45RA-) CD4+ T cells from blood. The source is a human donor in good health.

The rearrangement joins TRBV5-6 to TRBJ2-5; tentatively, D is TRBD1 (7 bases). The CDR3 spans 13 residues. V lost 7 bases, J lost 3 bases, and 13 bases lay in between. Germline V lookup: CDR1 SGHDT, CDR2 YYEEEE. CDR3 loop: CASRGTAKETQYF. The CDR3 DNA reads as TGTGCCAGCCGGGGGACAGCCAAAGAGACCCAGTACTTC.

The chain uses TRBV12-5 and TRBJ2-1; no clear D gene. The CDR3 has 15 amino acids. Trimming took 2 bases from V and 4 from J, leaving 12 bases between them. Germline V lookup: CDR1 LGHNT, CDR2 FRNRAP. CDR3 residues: CASGLPIRYYNEQFF. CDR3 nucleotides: TGTGCTAGTGGTTTGCCGATCCGATATTACAATGAGCAGTTCTTC.

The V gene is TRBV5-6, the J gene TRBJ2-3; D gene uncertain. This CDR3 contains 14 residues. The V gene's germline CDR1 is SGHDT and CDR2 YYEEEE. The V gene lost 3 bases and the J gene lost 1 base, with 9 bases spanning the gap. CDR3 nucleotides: TGTGCCAGCAGCTCCGACCCGGGCACAGATACGCAGTATTTT. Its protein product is CASSSDPGTDTQYF.

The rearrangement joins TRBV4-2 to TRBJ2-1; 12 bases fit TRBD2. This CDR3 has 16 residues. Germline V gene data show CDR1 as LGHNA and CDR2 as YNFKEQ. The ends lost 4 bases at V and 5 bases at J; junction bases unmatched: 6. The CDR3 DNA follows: TGTGCCAGCAGCCTAAAGACTAGCGGGGGCCACAATGAGCAGTTCTTC. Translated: CASSLKTSGGHNEQFF.

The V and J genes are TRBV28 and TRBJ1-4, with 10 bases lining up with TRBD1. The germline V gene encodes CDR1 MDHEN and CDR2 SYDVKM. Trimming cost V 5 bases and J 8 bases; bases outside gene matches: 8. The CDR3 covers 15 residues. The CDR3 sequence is CASSDATGGKEKLFF. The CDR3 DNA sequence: TGTGCCAGCAGTGATGCGACAGGGGGCAAGGAAAAACTGTTTTTT.

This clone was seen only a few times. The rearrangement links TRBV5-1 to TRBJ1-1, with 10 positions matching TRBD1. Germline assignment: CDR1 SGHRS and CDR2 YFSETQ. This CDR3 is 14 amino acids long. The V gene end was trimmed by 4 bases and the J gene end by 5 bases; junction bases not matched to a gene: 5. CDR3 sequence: CASSRGTGETEAFF. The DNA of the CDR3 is TGCGCCAGCAGCCGAGGGACAGGGGAAACTGAAGCTTTCTTT.

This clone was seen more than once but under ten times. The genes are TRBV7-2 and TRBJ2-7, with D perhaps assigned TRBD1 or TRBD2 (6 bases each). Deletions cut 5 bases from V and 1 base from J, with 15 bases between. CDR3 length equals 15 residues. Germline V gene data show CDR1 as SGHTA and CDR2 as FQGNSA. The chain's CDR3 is CASSRGGGPSYEQYV. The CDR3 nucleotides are TGTGCCAGCAGCCGTGGTGGGGGGCCGTCCTACGAGCAGTACGTC.

CDR3 sequence (DNA): TGTGCCAGCAGCTCCAGAGGACAGGGAAGAGGGGAGCAGTACTTC. It codes for CASSSRGQGRGEQYF. The chain uses TRBV7-2 and TRBJ2-7; 8 nucleotides match TRBD1. The CDR3 spans 15 residues. Losses at the gene ends were 4 bases for V and 7 bases for J; bases not matched to a gene: 12. Germline values: CDR1 SGHTA, CDR2 FQGNSA.

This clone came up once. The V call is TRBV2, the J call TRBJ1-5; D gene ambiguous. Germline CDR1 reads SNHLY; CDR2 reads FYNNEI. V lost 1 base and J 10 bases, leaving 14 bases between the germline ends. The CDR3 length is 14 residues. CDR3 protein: CASSEGVSSDPQHF. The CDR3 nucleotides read TGTGCCAGCAGTGAAGGGGTGTCTTCGGATCCCCAGCATTTT.

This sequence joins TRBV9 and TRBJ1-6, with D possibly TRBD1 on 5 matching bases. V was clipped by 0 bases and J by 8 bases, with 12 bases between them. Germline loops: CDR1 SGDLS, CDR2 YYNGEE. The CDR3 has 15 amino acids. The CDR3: CASSVDEGAYSPLHF. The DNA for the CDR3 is TGTGCCAGCAGCGTAGATGAAGGGGCATATTCACCCCTCCACTTT. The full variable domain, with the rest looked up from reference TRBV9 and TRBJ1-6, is DSGVTQTPKHLITATGQRVTLRCSPRSGDLSVYWYQQSLDQGLQFLIQYYNGEERAKGNILERFSAQQFPDLHSELNLSSLELGDSALYFCASSVDEGAYSPLHFGNGTRLTVT.

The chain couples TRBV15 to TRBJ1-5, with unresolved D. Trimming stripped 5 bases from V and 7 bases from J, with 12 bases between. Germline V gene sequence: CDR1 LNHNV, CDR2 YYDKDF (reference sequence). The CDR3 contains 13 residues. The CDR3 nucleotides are TGTGCCACCAGCCTTCGGGGTCGGCAGCCCCAGCATTTT. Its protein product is CATSLRGRQPQHF.

The CDR3 DNA sequence: TGTGCCAGCAGCCAGTCGTCACACAACACCGGGGAGCTGTTTTTT. It encodes CASSQSSHNTGELFF. The chain links TRBV5-4 to TRBJ2-2, with no clear D. Germline lookup yields CDR1 SGHNT and CDR2 YYREEE (reference sequence). Trimming shortened V by 4 bases and J by 2 bases, and 12 bases separated the two germline ends. The CDR3 sequence is 15 residues long.

The DNA for the CDR3 is TGTGCCAGTATGGACACCTATAGCAATCAGCCCCAGCATTTT. It specifies CASMDTYSNQPQHF. The chain uses TRBV19 and TRBJ1-5; TRBD1 is a possible D gene (5 bases). The CDR3 consists of 14 residues. CDR1 is LNHDA and CDR2 is SQIVND in the germline V gene (reference sequence). The ends were cut back, 7 bases at V and 0 bases at J, with 10 bases in the middle.

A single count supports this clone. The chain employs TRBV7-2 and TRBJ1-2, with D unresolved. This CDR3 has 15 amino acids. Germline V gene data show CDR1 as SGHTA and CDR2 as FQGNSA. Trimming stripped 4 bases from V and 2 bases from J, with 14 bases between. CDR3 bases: TGTGCCAGCAGCTCCCCAGGACGCTCGAACTATGGCTACACCTTC. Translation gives CASSSPGRSNYGYTF.

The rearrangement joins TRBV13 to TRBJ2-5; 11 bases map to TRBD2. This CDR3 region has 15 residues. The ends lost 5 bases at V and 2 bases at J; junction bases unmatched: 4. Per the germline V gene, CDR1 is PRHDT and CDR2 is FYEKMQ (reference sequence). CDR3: CASSPRTSGQETQYF. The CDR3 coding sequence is TGTGCCAGCAGCCCCCGGACTAGCGGGCAAGAGACCCAGTACTTC.

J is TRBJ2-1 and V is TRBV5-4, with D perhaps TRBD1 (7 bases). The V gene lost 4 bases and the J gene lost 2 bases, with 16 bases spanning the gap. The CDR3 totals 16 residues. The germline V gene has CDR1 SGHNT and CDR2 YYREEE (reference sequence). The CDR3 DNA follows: TGTGCCAGCAGCCAGGGGGGACAGCAAACCTACAATGAGCAGTTCTTC. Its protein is CASSQGGQQTYNEQFF. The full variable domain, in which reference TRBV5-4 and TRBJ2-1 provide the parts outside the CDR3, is ETGVTQSPTHLIKTRGQQVTLRCSSQSGHNTVSWYQQALGQGPQFIFQYYREEENGRGNFPPRFSGLQFPNYSSELNVNALELDDSALYLCASSQGGQQTYNEQFFGPGTRLTVL.

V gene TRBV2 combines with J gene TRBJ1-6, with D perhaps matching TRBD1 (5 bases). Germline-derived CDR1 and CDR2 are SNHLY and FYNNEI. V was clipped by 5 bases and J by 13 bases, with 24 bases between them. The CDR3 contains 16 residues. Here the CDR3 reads CASSLSGRTGMVPLHF. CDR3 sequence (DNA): TGTGCCAGCAGTTTATCGGGACGTACGGGCATGGTCCCCCTCCACTTT.

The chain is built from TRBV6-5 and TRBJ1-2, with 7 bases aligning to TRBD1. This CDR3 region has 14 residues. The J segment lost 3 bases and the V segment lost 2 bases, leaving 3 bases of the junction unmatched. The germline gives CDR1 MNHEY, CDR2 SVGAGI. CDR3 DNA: TGTGCCAGCAGTTACCGCGACAGGGACTATGGCTACACCTTC. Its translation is CASSYRDRDYGYTF.

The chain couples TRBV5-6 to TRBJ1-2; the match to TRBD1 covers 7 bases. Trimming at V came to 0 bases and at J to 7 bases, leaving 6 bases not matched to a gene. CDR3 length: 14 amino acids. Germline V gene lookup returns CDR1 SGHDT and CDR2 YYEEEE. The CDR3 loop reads CASSLARGLGGYTF. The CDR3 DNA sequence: TGTGCCAGCAGCTTGGCTAGGGGGCTTGGTGGCTACACCTTC. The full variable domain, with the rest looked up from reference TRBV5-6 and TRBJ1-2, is DAGVTQSPTHLIKTRGQQVTLRCSPKSGHDTVSWYQQALGQGPQFIFQYYEEEERQRGNFPDRFSGHQFPNYSSELNVNALLLGDSALYLCASSLARGLGGYTFGSGTRLTVV.

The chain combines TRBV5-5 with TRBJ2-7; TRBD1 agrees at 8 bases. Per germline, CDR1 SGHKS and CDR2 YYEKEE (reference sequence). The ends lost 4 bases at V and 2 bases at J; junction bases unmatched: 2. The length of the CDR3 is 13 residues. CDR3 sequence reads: CASSRGQAYEQYV. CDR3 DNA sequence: TGTGCCAGCAGCCGGGGACAGGCCTACGAGCAGTACGTC.

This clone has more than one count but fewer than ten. This CDR3 reads CASSILGRGGNNSPLHF. The CDR3 coding sequence is TGTGCCAGTAGTATTCTGGGGAGGGGTGGAAATAATTCACCCCTCCACTTT. This chain uses TRBV19 with TRBJ1-6, with D maybe TRBD1 (5 bases). V shed 3 bases and J shed 5 bases, with 17 bases lying between them. Germline lookup yields CDR1 LNHDA and CDR2 SQIVND (reference sequence). This CDR3 comprises 17 residues.

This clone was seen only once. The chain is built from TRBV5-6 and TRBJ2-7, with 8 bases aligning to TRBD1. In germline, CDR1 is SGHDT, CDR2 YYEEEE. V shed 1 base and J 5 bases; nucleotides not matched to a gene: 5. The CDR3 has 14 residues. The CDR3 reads CASSLLQGVHEQYF. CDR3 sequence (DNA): TGTGCCAGCAGCTTGTTACAGGGGGTCCACGAGCAGTACTTC. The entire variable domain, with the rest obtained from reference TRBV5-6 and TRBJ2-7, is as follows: DAGVTQSPTHLIKTRGQQVTLRCSPKSGHDTVSWYQQALGQGPQFIFQYYEEEERQRGNFPDRFSGHQFPNYSSELNVNALLLGDSALYLCASSLLQGVHEQYFGPGTRLTVT.

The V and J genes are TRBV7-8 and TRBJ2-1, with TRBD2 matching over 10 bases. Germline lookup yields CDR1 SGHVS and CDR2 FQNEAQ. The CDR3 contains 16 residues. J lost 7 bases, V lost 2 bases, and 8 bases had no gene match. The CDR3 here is CASSLPSSGGGNEQFF. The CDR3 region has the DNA TGTGCCAGCAGCTTACCCTCTAGCGGGGGTGGGAATGAGCAGTTCTTC.

The CDR3 protein is CASSVPSYEQFF. The CDR3 bases are TGTGCCAGCAGTGTACCCTCTTATGAGCAGTTCTTC. The chain links TRBV6-1 to TRBJ2-1, with D unresolved. CDR1 MNHNS and CDR2 SASEGT come from the germline V gene. This CDR3 has 12 residues. Trimming removed 4 bases from V and 8 bases from J, with 9 bases in between.